These T cell receptor beta chains were read from a single sample in a study of blood T cell repertoires in COVID-19. Some clones are missing from TCRdb's copy, which holds only in-frame ones; the method was immunoSEQ multiplex PCR. Of more than 120,000 clones listed, approximately 88% are singletons. Material for sequencing was peripheral blood. These receptors originate from a human donor in a cohort sampled during active COVID-19. Both conserved end residues are part of each CDR3. The D gene is left open where the match is weak. Rows may omit the clone size; those that give it use once, few, many or a size class.

TRBD1 | - | TRBJ2-7 | TRBV29-1 | TGCAGCGTTGAAAGGGGGCCCTACGAGCAGTACTTC | CSVERGPYEQYF
TRBD1 | once | TRBJ1-5 | TRBV4-3 | TGCGCCAGCAGCCGGGACAGGGAATCGGGCAATCAGCCCCAGCATTTT | CASSRDRESGNQPQHF
TRBD1 | - | TRBJ2-3 | TRBV7-9 | TGTGCCAGCAGCTTAGCGCAGGGGGCATACACAGATACGCAGTATTTT | CASSLAQGAYTDTQYF
TRBD2 | - | TRBJ2-3 | TRBV4-1 | TGCGCCAGCAGCCAAGGCCTTGGACTAGCGGGCACAGATACGCAGTATTTT | CASSQGLGLAGTDTQYF
- | - | TRBJ1-3 | TRBV30 | TGTGCCTGGAGCAGGGGCTCTGGAAACACCATATATTTT | CAWSRGSGNTIYF
- | few | TRBJ1-1 | TRBV2 | TGTGCCAGCAGTCGGGGATTGAGGACTGAAGCTTTCTTT | CASSRGLRTEAFF
TRBD1 | - | TRBJ1-1 | TRBV3-1/TRBV3-2 | TGTGCCAGCAGCCGAGGGGGCCACACTGAAGCTTTCTTT | CASSRGGHTEAFF
TRBD1 | - | TRBJ1-4 | TRBV4-1 | TGCGCCAGCAGCCTTACTAGGGACAGAAGTAATGAAAAACTGTTTTTT | CASSLTRDRSNEKLFF
TRBD2 | - | TRBJ2-3 | TRBV5-4 | TGTGCCAGCAGCTTGGCGGGACTAGCCGGCACAGATACGCAGTATTTT | CASSLAGLAGTDTQYF
TRBD1 | - | TRBJ1-6 | TRBV5-6 | TGTGCCAGCAGCGTGGGACAGGGGACCTATAATTCACCCCTCCACTTT | CASSVGQGTYNSPLHF
- | - | TRBJ2-5 | TRBV27 | TGTGCCAGCAGTTTAGGGAGCGGGCGGGGAGAGACCCAGTACTTC | CASSLGSGRGETQYF
TRBD1 | - | TRBJ1-2 | TRBV29-1 | TGCAGCGTTGAAGAGGGGGACAGGGTAAATGGCTACACCTTC | CSVEEGDRVNGYTF
- | - | TRBJ2-5 | TRBV7-9 | TGTGCCAGCAGGGAGGGTGGCCTGGGGGAGACCCAGTACTTC | CASREGGLGETQYF
- | - | TRBJ2-3 | TRBV19 | TGTGCCAGTAGTACATTCAGGAAAAAGGGGACAGATACGCAGTATTTT | CASSTFRKKGTDTQYF
TRBD2 | - | TRBJ2-7 | TRBV11-2 | TGTGCCAGCAGCTTCAGCGGGGGGGTGTCCTACGAGCAGTACTTC | CASSFSGGVSYEQYF
TRBD1 | - | TRBJ2-3 | TRBV4-3 | TGCGCCAGCAGCCGCCTAGGGACAGGGGCAACAGATACGCAGTATTTT | CASSRLGTGATDTQYF
- | - | TRBJ1-5 | TRBV6-5 | TGTGCCAGCACCCCCGGTGGCGGGGGCAATCAGCCCCAGCATTTT | CASTPGGGGNQPQHF
- | - | TRBJ2-3 | TRBV1 | TGCACCAGCAGCCAAGACAGGGCCTCTAGCACAGATACGCAGTATTTT | CTSSQDRASSTDTQYF
TRBD2 | - | TRBJ2-7 | TRBV4-2 | TGTGCCAGCAGCCAAGTCGGTAGCGGGGGGGCCAACGAGCAGTACTTC | CASSQVGSGGANEQYF
TRBD1 | - | TRBJ1-2 | TRBV30 | TGTGCCTGGTGGGACAGGCCTGTCTATGGCTACACCTTC | CAWWDRPVYGYTF
TRBD1 | - | TRBJ2-5 | TRBV7-2 | TGTGCCAGCAGCTTAGGTCCAGGGGGCCCTGTACAAGAGACCCAGTACTTC | CASSLGPGGPVQETQYF
TRBD2 | - | TRBJ2-7 | TRBV6-2/TRBV6-3 | TGTGCCAGCAGTTCCCTCCTAGCGGTCCTTTCCTACGAGCAGTACTTC | CASSSLLAVLSYEQYF
TRBD1 | once | TRBJ1-4 | TRBV5-4 | TGTGCCAGCAGCGCCTCGGGACAGCCTAATGAAAAACTGTTTTTT | CASSASGQPNEKLFF
- | - | TRBJ1-1 | TRBV25-1 | TGTGCCAGCAGTTTTCAGGGTGGTAGCACTGAAGCTTTCTTT | CASSFQGGSTEAFF
TRBD1 | - | TRBJ2-1 | TRBV7-9 | TGTGCCAGCAGCTTAGCGGGACAGGGATACAATGAGCAGTTCTTC | CASSLAGQGYNEQFF
TRBD2 | - | TRBJ2-7 | TRBV4-1 | TGCGCCAGCAGCTACGGGGGGGGCTACGAGCAGTACTTC | CASSYGGGYEQYF
TRBD2 | - | TRBJ2-5 | TRBV10-1 | TGCGCCAGCAGACTAGCGGTAGTTGGCTGGGAGACCCAGTACTTC | CASRLAVVGWETQYF
TRBD1 | - | TRBJ1-2 | TRBV29-1 | TGCAGCGTTTTGACAGGGGAAGGCTACACCTTC | CSVLTGEGYTF
- | - | TRBJ2-1 | TRBV7-9 | TGTGCCAGCAGCGCGCGGGGTGAGCAGTTCTTC | CASSARGEQFF
- | - | TRBJ1-2 | TRBV4-1 | TGCGCCAGCAGCCAAGACCCCGGGGACTATGGCTACACCTTC | CASSQDPGDYGYTF
TRBD1 | - | TRBJ1-2 | TRBV6-2/TRBV6-3 | TGTGCCAGCAGTTCACGACCGGGACAGGGGAAACCTAACTATGGCTACACCTTC | CASSSRPGQGKPNYGYTF
- | - | TRBJ1-3 | TRBV11-2 | TGTGCCAGCAGCTTAGATCCTAGGTTGAGAGGAAACACCATATATTTT | CASSLDPRLRGNTIYF
- | - | TRBJ1-1 | TRBV6-5 | TGTGCCAGCAGTTATACTGGGAACACTGAAGCTTTCTTT | CASSYTGNTEAFF
- | - | TRBJ1-4 | TRBV5-1 | TGCGCCAGCAGCTTGGGGGAGCTCCCTTCGTACGAAAAACTGTTTTTT | CASSLGELPSYEKLFF
TRBD1 | - | TRBJ2-7 | TRBV7-6 | TGTGCCAGCAGCGCAAACGACAGGGGGTACGAGCAGTACTTC | CASSANDRGYEQYF
- | few | TRBJ1-2 | TRBV6-5 | TGTGCCAGCAGTAGTAACATCTATGGCTACACCTTC | CASSSNIYGYTF
- | few | TRBJ1-5 | TRBV4-1 | TGCGCCAGCAGCCAATCCATGGTTAGAGGGCCAGGACAGCCCCAGCATTTT | CASSQSMVRGPGQPQHF
TRBD1 | - | TRBJ2-4 | TRBV2 | TGTGCCAGCAGGGGTACAGGGGTAGTCAAAAACATTCAGTACTTC | CASRGTGVVKNIQYF
- | once | TRBJ2-7 | TRBV14 | TGTGCCAGCAGCCTCTGGACAGCCGGAAAGCTCTACGAGCAGTACTTC | CASSLWTAGKLYEQYF
TRBD1 | - | TRBJ2-5 | TRBV28 | TGTGCCAGCAGTTTGTCGGGACAGGGGTACCAAGAGACCCAGTACTTC | CASSLSGQGYQETQYF
- | - | TRBJ1-3 | TRBV7-2 | TGTGCCAGCAGCTTAATCCTGACAGGTCTCTCTGGAAACACCATATATTTT | CASSLILTGLSGNTIYF
- | - | TRBJ2-1 | TRBV5-4 | TGTGCCAGCAGCTTGGACAGTTCCTACAATGAGCAGTTCTTC | CASSLDSSYNEQFF
- | - | TRBJ1-1 | TRBV6-5 | TGTGCCAGCATCCTGGCCCGGGGGGACACTGAAGCTTTCTTT | CASILARGDTEAFF
TRBD2 | - | TRBJ2-5 | TRBV19 | TGTGCCAGTAGTCGGGGGGGAGGGGAGACCCAGTACTTC | CASSRGGGETQYF
- | - | TRBJ2-1 | TRBV7-6 | TGTGCCAGCAGCTCGAAACCGGAGGCCTACAATGAGCAGTTCTTC | CASSSKPEAYNEQFF
- | - | TRBJ2-5 | TRBV4-2 | TGTGCCAGCAGCCAAGGATCTGGGGAGTCCAGAGAGACCCAGTACTTC | CASSQGSGESRETQYF
- | few | TRBJ1-1 | TRBV5-1 | TGCGCCAGCGGCCTGGTAGGTGCGGACACTGAAGCTTTCTTT | CASGLVGADTEAFF
TRBD1 | - | TRBJ2-1 | TRBV6-5 | TGTGCCAGCAGTGACTCCGGGACAGTAGCCAATGAGCAGTTCTTC | CASSDSGTVANEQFF